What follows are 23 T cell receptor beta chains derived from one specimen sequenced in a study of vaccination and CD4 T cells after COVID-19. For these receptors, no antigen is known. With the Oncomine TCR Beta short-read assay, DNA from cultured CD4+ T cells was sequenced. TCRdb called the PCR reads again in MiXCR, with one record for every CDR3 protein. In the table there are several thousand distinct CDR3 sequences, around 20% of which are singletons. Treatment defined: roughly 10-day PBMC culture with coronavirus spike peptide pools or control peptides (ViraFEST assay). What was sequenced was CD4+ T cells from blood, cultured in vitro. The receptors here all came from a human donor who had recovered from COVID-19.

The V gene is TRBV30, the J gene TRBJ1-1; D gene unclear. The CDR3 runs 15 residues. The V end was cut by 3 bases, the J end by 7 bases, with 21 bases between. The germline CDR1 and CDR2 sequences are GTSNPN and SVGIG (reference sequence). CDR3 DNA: TGTGCCTGGAGGAGGCGGGTGAGCTATTCTGGTGAAGCTTTCTTT. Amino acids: CAWRRRVSYSGEAFF.

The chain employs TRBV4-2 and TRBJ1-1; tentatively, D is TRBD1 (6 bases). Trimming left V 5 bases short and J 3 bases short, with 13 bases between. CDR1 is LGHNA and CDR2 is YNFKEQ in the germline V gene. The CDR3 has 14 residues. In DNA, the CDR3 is TGTGCCAGCAGCTCTAGGGGGGTGGACACTGAAGCTTTCTTT. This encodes CASSSRGVDTEAFF.

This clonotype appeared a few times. CDR3 in amino acids: CASSLRRDSLVSGANVLTF. The CDR3 bases are TGTGCCAGCAGCTTGAGGAGGGACAGTCTTGTCTCTGGGGCCAACGTCCTGACTTTC. V is TRBV5-6 and J is TRBJ2-6; TRBD1 might be the D (7 bases). The CDR3 is made up of 19 amino acids. Germline lookup yields CDR1 SGHDT and CDR2 YYEEEE. V lost 1 base and J 0 bases, leaving 17 bases between the germline ends.

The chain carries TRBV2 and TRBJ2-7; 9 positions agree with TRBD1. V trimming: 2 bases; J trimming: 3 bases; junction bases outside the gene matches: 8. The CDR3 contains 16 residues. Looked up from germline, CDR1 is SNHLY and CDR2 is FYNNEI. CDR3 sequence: CASSEQAGTGNYEQYF. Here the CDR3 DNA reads TGTGCCAGCAGTGAACAGGCCGGGACAGGGAACTACGAGCAGTACTTC.

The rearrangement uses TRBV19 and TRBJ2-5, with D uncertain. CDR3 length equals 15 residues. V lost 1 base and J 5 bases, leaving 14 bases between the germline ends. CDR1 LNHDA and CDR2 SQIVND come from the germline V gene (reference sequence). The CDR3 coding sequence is TGTGCCAGTAGTATAGCGGAAGGGTTGTCGGAGACCCAGTACTTC. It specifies CASSIAEGLSETQYF.

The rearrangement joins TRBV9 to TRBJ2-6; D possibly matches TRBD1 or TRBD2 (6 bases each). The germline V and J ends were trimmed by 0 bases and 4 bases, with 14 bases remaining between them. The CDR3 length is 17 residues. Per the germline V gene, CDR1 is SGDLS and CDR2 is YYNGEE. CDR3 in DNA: TGTGCCAGCAGCGTAGACCCGGGGGCGATCGGGGCCAACGTCCTGACTTTC. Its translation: CASSVDPGAIGANVLTF.

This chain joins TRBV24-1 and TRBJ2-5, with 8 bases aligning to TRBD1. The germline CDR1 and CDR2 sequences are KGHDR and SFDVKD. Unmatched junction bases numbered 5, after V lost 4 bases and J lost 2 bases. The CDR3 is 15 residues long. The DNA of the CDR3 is TGTGCCACCAGTGACACCAGGGGGCCTCAAGAGACCCAGTACTTC. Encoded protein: CATSDTRGPQETQYF.

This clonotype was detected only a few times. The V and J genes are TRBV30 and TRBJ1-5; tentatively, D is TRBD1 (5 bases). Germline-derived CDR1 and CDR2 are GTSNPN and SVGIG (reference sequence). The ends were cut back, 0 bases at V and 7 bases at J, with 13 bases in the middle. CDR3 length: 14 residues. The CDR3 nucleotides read TGTGCCTGGAGTGTAGGGTCAGGGAAACAGCCCCAGCATTTT. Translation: CAWSVGSGKQPQHF.

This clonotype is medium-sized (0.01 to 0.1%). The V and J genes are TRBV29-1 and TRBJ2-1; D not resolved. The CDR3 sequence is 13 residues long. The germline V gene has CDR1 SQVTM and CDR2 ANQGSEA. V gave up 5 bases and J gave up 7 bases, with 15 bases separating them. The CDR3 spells CSVRDALRNEQFF. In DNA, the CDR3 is TGCAGCGTTCGAGACGCCCTTCGGAATGAGCAGTTCTTC.

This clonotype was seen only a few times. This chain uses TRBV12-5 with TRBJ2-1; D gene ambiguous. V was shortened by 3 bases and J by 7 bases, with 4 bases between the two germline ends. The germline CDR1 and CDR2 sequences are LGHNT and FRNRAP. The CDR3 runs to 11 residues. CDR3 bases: TGTGCTAGTGGTTTAGTAAATGAGCAGTTCTTC. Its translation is CASGLVNEQFF.

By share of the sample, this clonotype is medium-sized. CDR3 DNA sequence: TGTGCCAGTAGGTTGACAGGGCGAGCTGAAGCTTTCTTT. Protein product: CASRLTGRAEAFF. The chain recombines TRBV19 with TRBJ1-1, with 7 bases that match TRBD1. With V trimmed by 6 bases and J by 6 bases, 7 bases remained unmatched. Germline assignment: CDR1 LNHDA and CDR2 SQIVND (reference sequence). CDR3 length equals 13 residues.

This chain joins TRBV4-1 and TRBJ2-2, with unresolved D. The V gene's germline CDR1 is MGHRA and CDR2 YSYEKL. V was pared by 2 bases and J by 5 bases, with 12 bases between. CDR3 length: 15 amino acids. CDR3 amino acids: CASSQLSITTGELFF. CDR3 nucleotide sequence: TGCGCCAGCAGCCAACTGTCCATAACTACCGGGGAGCTGTTTTTT.

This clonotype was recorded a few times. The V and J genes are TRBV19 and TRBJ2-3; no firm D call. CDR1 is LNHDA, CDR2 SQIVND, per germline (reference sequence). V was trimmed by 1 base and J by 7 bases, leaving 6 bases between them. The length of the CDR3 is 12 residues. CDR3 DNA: TGTGCCAGTAGTATAGCACCCCATACGCAGTATTTT. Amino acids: CASSIAPHTQYF.

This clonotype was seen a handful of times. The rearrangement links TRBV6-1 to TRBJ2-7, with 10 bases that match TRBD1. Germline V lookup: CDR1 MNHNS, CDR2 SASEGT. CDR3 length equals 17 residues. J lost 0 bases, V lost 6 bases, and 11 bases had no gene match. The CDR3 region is CASSLRDRGYSSYEQYF. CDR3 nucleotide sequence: TGTGCCAGCAGCCTCCGGGACAGGGGCTACAGCTCCTACGAGCAGTACTTC.

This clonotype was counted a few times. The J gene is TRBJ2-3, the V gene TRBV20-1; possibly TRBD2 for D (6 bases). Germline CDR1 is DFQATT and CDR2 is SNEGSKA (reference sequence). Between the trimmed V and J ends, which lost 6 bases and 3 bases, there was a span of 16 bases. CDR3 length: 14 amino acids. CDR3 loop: CSARQGGWTDTQYF. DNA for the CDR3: TGCAGTGCCCGGCAGGGAGGATGGACAGATACGCAGTATTTT.

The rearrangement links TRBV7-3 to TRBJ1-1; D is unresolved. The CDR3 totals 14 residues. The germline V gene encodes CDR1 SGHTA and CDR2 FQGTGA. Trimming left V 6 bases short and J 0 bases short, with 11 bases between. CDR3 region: CASSLNAMNTEAFF. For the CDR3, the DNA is TGTGCCAGCAGTCTTAATGCAATGAACACTGAAGCTTTCTTT. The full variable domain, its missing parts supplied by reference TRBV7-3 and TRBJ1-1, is GAGVSQTPSNKVTEKGKYVELRCDPISGHTALYWYRQSLGQGPEFLIYFQGTGAADDSGLPNDRFFAVRPEGSVSTLKIQRTERGDSAVYLCASSLNAMNTEAFFGQGTRLTVV.

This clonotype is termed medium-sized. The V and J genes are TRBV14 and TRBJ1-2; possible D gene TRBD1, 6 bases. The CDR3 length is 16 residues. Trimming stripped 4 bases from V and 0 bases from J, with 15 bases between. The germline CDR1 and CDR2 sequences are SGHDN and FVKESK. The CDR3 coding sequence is TGTGCCAGCAGCCTTTGGGGGACACCAACTAACTATGGCTACACCTTC. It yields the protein CASSLWGTPTNYGYTF.

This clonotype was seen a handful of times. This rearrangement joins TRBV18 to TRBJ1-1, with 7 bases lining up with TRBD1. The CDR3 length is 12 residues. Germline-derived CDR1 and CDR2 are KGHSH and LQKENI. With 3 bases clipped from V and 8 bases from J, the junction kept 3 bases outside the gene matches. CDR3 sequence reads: CASSPGTAEAFF. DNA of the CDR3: TGTGCCAGCTCACCCGGGACAGCCGAAGCTTTCTTT.

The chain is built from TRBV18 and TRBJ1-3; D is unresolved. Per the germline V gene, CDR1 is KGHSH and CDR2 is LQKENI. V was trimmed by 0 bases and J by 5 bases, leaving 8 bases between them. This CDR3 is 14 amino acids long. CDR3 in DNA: TGTGCCAGCTCACCACCGTCTGCCCGAAACACCATATATTTT. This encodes CASSPPSARNTIYF.

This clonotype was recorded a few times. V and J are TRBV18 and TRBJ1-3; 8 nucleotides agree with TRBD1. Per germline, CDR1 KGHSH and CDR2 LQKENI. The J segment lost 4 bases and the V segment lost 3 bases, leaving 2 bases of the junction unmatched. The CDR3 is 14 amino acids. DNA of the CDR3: TGTGCCAGCTCACCCGGGACAGGCGGAAACACCATATATTTT. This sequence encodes CASSPGTGGNTIYF.

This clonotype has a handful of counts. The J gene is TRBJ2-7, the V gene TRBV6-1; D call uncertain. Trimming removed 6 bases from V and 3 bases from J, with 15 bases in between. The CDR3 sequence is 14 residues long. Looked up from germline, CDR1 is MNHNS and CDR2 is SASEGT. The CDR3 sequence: CASSRFLERYEQYF. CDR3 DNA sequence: TGTGCCAGCAGCCGATTCTTGGAACGCTACGAGCAGTACTTC.

This chain's CDR3 is CASSSGGQPQHF. The CDR3 nucleotides read TGTGCCAGCAGCTCCGGCGGCCAGCCCCAGCATTTT. The V call is TRBV7-9, the J call TRBJ1-5; D gene unclear. CDR1 is SEHNR and CDR2 is FQNEAQ in the germline V gene (reference sequence). This CDR3 has 12 residues. The germline V and J ends were trimmed by 4 bases and 7 bases, with 8 bases remaining between them. Looking up the rest from reference TRBV7-9 and TRBJ1-5 gives the full variable domain: DTGVSQNPRHKITKRGQNVTFRCDPISEHNRLYWYRQTLGQGPEFLTYFQNEAQLEKSRLLSDRFSAERPKGSFSTLEIQRTEQGDSAMYLCASSSGGQPQHFGDGTRLSIL.

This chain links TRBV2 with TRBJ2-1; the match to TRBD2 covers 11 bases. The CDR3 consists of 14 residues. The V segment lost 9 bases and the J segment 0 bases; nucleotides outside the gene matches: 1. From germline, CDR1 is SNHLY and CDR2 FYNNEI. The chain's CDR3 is CASSGGASYNEQFF. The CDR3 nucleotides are TGTGCCAGTAGCGGGGGGGCCTCCTACAATGAGCAGTTCTTC.